This T cell receptor (beta chain) was obtained from a study of shared clonotypes between healthy human individuals. Study background: The donor pool was made up of two women and three men aged 18 to 49.

Germline V gene data show CDR1 as SGHRS and CDR2 as YFSETQ. This CDR3 has 15 residues. Trimming removed 4 bases at V and 0 bases at J, with 14 bases between. The authors' processing: Sequence data from immunoSEQ were junction-only and lacked quality scores; consequently, filtering differed. The repertoire was sequenced with immunoSEQ multiplex PCR; TCRdb's copy has only in-frame clones and lacks some. V and J calls and clone size are given by that table; D and trimming were obtained from the DNA. The data hold 2 million to 2.5 million clones, with approximately 93% observed a single time. Sequencing was performed on naive CD4+ T cells from PBMCs. Regarding subset: CD45RA+ positively selected. V gene TRBV5-1 combines with J gene TRBJ2-7, with D unclear. This TCR derives from a man aged 18 to 35 in good health. Some clones in this sample may be carry-over from other donors' samples. CDR3 nucleotides: TGCGCCAGCAGCCCATATGCCCAGAGCTCCTACGAGCAGTACTTC. It codes for CASSPYAQSSYEQYF.